The entry that follows covers one TCR beta chain sequence. The target antigen is unknown. This specimen belongs to a study of human CD8 memory T cell subsets. Production of TCR beta libraries used UMI-labeled 5' RACE as the method. From the 5' RACE reads, TCRdb lists one entry per CDR3 protein and no DNA. This sample's table reports 9,000 to 13,000 distinct CDR3 sequences. Study outcomes and limitations: Only a minimal degree of mutual overlap characterized stem-like memory and precursor exhausted T cell repertoires. Precursor exhausted T cells and stem-like memory T cells were similarly highly diverse, while effector memory cells were not.

Germline loops: CDR1 SGHAT, CDR2 FQNNGV. This CDR3 has 12 residues. The chain uses TRBV11-2 and TRBJ2-7; the D gene TCRdb calls, TRBD1, cannot be checked with no DNA. The clonotype originates from a human donor in good health. The sample taken for sequencing was CD8+ stem-like memory T cells (TSCM and TCM) sorted from PBMCs. The subset here: stem-like memory CD8 T cells (TSTEM), CCR7+ PD-1- TIGIT-. CDR3 in amino acids: CASSQGGNEQYF.